The 16 T cell receptor beta chains listed next were all sequenced from one sample in a study of Ad26.COV2.S vaccination and SARS-CoV-2 variants. Stated treatment: around 19 received Ad26.COV2.S at low or high dose, single or two shots; 5 received placebo; per-sample allocation not given. Sampling was done on day 63 after the first vaccine or placebo injection. The data were produced by immunoSEQ multiplex PCR, yet TCRdb's version contains in-frame clones alone and is incomplete. Of roughly 400,000 clones listed, over 75% are singletons. The material was peripheral blood, obtained in a trial of Ad26.COV2.S vaccine versus placebo. All receptors derive from a person aged 18-60 years who received the Ad26.COV2.S COVID-19 vaccine or a placebo.

A remark on this clone: Distinct nucleotide sequences in the sample also encode this CDR3. The J gene is TRBJ2-5, the V gene TRBV11-3, with a tentative D call TRBD2 (6 bases). Germline V gene sequence: CDR1 SGHNT, CDR2 YENEEA. The V end lost 6 bases, the J end lost 4 bases, and 6 bases lay between the germline ends. This CDR3 spans 11 amino acids. CDR3 sequence: CASRGGETQYF. CDR3 DNA: TGTGCCAGCAGGGGGGGAGAGACCCAGTACTTC.

This clone was seen a few times. The J gene is TRBJ2-7, the V gene TRBV19, with D possibly being TRBD1 (5 bases). Trimming stripped 2 bases from V and 11 bases from J, with 10 bases between. The CDR3 extends over 11 amino acids. Germline V gene sequence: CDR1 LNHDA, CDR2 SQIVND (reference sequence). The CDR3, as DNA: TGTGCCAGTAGTATACAGGGTGGGGAGTACTTC. Translation gives CASSIQGGEYF.

The chain recombines TRBV7-2 with TRBJ2-7, with D tentatively TRBD1 or TRBD2 (6 bases each). The germline V and J ends were trimmed by 0 bases and 8 bases, with 11 bases remaining between them. From germline, CDR1 is SGHTA and CDR2 FQGNSA. CDR3 length: 13 amino acids. CDR3 sequence: CASSLAGGQKQYF. As DNA, the CDR3 is TGTGCCAGCAGCTTAGCTGGGGGGCAAAAGCAGTACTTC.

The V and J genes are TRBV5-5 and TRBJ2-6; possibly TRBD2 for D (7 bases). The CDR3 has 17 amino acids. Trimming shortened V by 6 bases and J by 0 bases, and 16 bases separated the two germline ends. CDR1 and CDR2 from the germline V gene are SGHKS and YYEKEE (reference sequence). This chain's CDR3 is CASTLWGGPSGANVLTF. CDR3 in DNA: TGTGCCAGCACCCTGTGGGGGGGGCCCTCTGGGGCCAACGTCCTGACTTTC.

V and J are TRBV15 and TRBJ2-5; 7 nucleotides agree with TRBD1. This CDR3 region has 17 residues. Germline-derived CDR1 and CDR2 are LNHNV and YYDKDF (reference sequence). Trimming took 3 bases from V and 3 from J; bases not matched to a gene: 13. CDR3 coding DNA: TGTGCCACCAGCAGTCCCGGACAGGTCAAAATTAAAGAGACCCAGTACTTC. Translated, it gives CATSSPGQVKIKETQYF.

V usage is TRBV6-2 or TRBV6-3 and J usage is TRBJ2-7, with D perhaps assigned TRBD1 or TRBD2 (5 bases each). V was pared by 6 bases and J by 3 bases, with 12 bases between. The germline gives CDR1 MNHEY, CDR2 SVGEGT. This CDR3 is built from 13 residues. DNA of the CDR3: TGTGCCAGCAGCCTCAGGGACCGCTACGAGCAGTACTTC. It encodes CASSLRDRYEQYF.

This sequence joins TRBV19 and TRBJ1-3, with D uncertain. Germline V gene data show CDR1 as LNHDA and CDR2 as SQIVND (reference sequence). This CDR3 is built from 15 residues. V lost 3 bases to trimming and J lost 0 bases, with 9 bases between them. CDR3 coding DNA: TGTGCCAGTAGTATCCGCAGGAGCTCTGGAAACACCATATATTTT. Translation gives CASSIRRSSGNTIYF.

The genes are TRBV2 and TRBJ1-2; TRBD1 aligns across 10 bases. CDR1 is SNHLY, CDR2 FYNNEI, per germline. The CDR3 has 14 residues. Germline trimming cut 6 bases from V and 4 bases from J; bases unmatched to any gene: 5. CDR3 region: CASSRDRGPYGYTF. As DNA, the CDR3 is TGTGCCAGCAGCAGGGACAGGGGCCCCTATGGCTACACCTTC.

This clone has a handful of counts. The V gene is TRBV7-8, the J gene TRBJ1-4, with D perhaps TRBD1 (5 bases). Germline assignment: CDR1 SGHVS and CDR2 FQNEAQ. V dropped 3 bases and J dropped 0 bases, with 8 bases sitting between them. The CDR3 contains 15 residues. In DNA, the CDR3 is TGTGCCAGCAGCTTCGGGGACGCAACTAATGAAAAACTGTTTTTT. This encodes CASSFGDATNEKLFF. Full variable domain (missing parts from reference TRBV7-8 and TRBJ1-4): GAGVSQSPRYKVAKRGQDVALRCDPISGHVSLFWYQQALGQGPEFLTYFQNEAQLDKSGLPSDRFFAERPEGSVSTLKIQRTQQEDSAVYLCASSFGDATNEKLFFGSGTQLSVL.

The gene calls are TRBV5-1 and TRBJ1-5; D gene uncertain. The V end lost 3 bases, the J end lost 3 bases, and 13 bases lay between the germline ends. The CDR3 has 15 residues. Looked up from germline, CDR1 is SGHRS and CDR2 is YFSETQ. This CDR3 is CASSSAGQPNQPQHF. The CDR3, as DNA: TGCGCCAGCAGCTCGGCAGGCCAACCCAATCAGCCCCAGCATTTT.

The genes are TRBV13 and TRBJ2-3; 8 bases line up with TRBD2. CDR3 length equals 15 residues. Germline V gene sequence: CDR1 PRHDT, CDR2 FYEKMQ (reference sequence). The J segment lost 2 bases and the V segment lost 0 bases, leaving 1 base of the junction unmatched. CDR3 sequence (DNA): TGTGCCAGCAGCTTAGGACTAGCGGACACAGATACGCAGTATTTT. Translating gives CASSLGLADTDTQYF.

The J gene is TRBJ1-1, the V gene TRBV11-3, with TRBD1 matching over 9 bases. Losses at the gene ends were 5 bases for V and 6 bases for J; bases not matched to a gene: 4. This CDR3 is built from 13 residues. CDR1 is SGHNT and CDR2 is YENEEA in the germline V gene. The CDR3 region has the DNA TGTGCCAGCAGCAAACAGGGGGCCTCTGAAGCTTTCTTT. It is translated as CASSKQGASEAFF.

Concerning this clone itself: This sample also contains other DNA sequences that code for the same CDR3. The chain carries TRBV30 and TRBJ2-3, with D maybe TRBD1 (6 bases). V lost 0 bases and J lost 4, with 8 bases in between. The germline V gene encodes CDR1 GTSNPN and CDR2 SVGIG (reference sequence). The CDR3 extends over 13 amino acids. The CDR3 loop reads CAWSVQGADTQYF. In nucleotides, the CDR3 is TGTGCCTGGAGTGTACAGGGCGCAGATACGCAGTATTTT.

This chain links TRBV27 with TRBJ2-7; D gene uncertain. CDR3 length: 13 amino acids. The germline V gene has CDR1 MNHEY and CDR2 SMNVEV (reference sequence). V was trimmed by 5 bases and J by 4 bases, leaving 12 bases between them. Here the CDR3 DNA reads TGTGCCAGCAGTACCCCGAACTTATACGAGCAGTACTTC. This codes for CASSTPNLYEQYF.

The chain recombines TRBV10-3 with TRBJ1-2; 7 bases match TRBD1. This CDR3 has 14 residues. Germline CDR1 ENHRY, CDR2 SYGVKD. V was pared by 6 bases and J by 5 bases, with 9 bases of the junction left unmatched. CDR3 nucleotides: TGTGCCATCAGCCCGTTACAGGGGAGATATGGCTACACCTTC. It translates to CAISPLQGRYGYTF.

The chain employs TRBV30 and TRBJ1-5, with 8 bases lining up with TRBD1. V lost 3 bases, J lost 0 bases, and 7 bases stayed unmatched. CDR1 and CDR2 (germline): GTSNPN, SVGIG (reference sequence). The CDR3 is 16 residues long. CDR3 nucleotides: TGTGCCTGGAGGGACAGGGAGGGGTATAGCAATCAGCCCCAGCATTTT. Translating gives CAWRDREGYSNQPQHF.